The 11 T cell receptor beta chains below were found in one sample sequenced in a study of read filtering for tumor transcriptome and immune sequencing. This library used about 400 ng RNA and molecular barcoded adaptors spanning alpha/delta and beta/gamma chains. In TCRdb, the reads were re-called with MiXCR into one record per CDR3 protein. The sample records 40,000 to 50,000 distinct CDR3 sequences, roughly 19% being singletons. The sample consisted of a population of CD138-negative cells sorted from bone marrow. The source is a donor at least 40 years old with multiple myeloma.

Written as DNA, the CDR3 is TGCGCCAGCAGCCAAAGTTCGGACGGTCGTCCCCCGTTCTTC. This gives the protein CASSQSSDGRPPFF. The chain couples TRBV4-3 to TRBJ2-1; D gene uncertain. Germline V gene sequence: CDR1 LGHNA, CDR2 YSLEER. This CDR3 comprises 14 residues. V dropped 2 bases and J dropped 15 bases, with 20 bases sitting between them.

This clonotype was recorded at least ten times. The CDR3 sequence: CASSLLAGGFQETQYF. The CDR3 DNA follows: TGTGCCAGCAGCTTACTAGCGGGAGGGTTCCAAGAGACCCAGTACTTC. The chain couples TRBV5-6 to TRBJ2-5, with TRBD2 identical over 13 bases. The CDR3 runs 16 residues. CDR1 is SGHDT, CDR2 YYEEEE, per germline. After removal of 2 bases from V and 1 base from J, the junction contained 2 bases not matched to a gene.

This clonotype has at least ten counts. The chain has TRBV7-8 and TRBJ2-7; TRBD1 might be the D (6 bases). The ends were cut back, 5 bases at V and 4 bases at J, with 12 bases in the middle. There are 13 residues in the CDR3. The germline V gene has CDR1 SGHVS and CDR2 FQNEAQ. CDR3 coding DNA: TGTGCCAGCAGCCGGAGGACAGAATACGAGCAGTACTTC. Translating it yields CASSRRTEYEQYF. The entire variable domain, with the rest obtained from reference TRBV7-8 and TRBJ2-7, is as follows: GAGVSQSPRYKVAKRGQDVALRCDPISGHVSLFWYQQALGQGPEFLTYFQNEAQLDKSGLPSDRFFAERPEGSVSTLKIQRTQQEDSAVYLCASSRRTEYEQYFGPGTRLTVT.

This clonotype was counted many times. V and J are TRBV19 and TRBJ2-2; TRBD2 agrees at 8 bases. The CDR3 is 15 residues long. CDR1 LNHDA and CDR2 SQIVND come from the germline V gene (reference sequence). The V segment lost 6 bases and the J segment 4 bases; nucleotides outside the gene matches: 7. For the CDR3, the DNA is TGTGCCAGTAGAGGAGCGGGAGTGCTCACCGGGGAGCTGTTTTTT. Protein product: CASRGAGVLTGELFF.

Note on this clonotype: Without the conserved terminal phenylalanine or tryptophan, this CDR3 likely stems from a read error. The chain links TRBV27 to TRBJ1-6, with a possible D match to TRBD1 (5 bases). The ends were cut back, 6 bases at V and 9 bases at J, with 18 bases in the middle. Germline CDR1 is MNHEY and CDR2 is SMNVEV (reference sequence). This CDR3 region has 15 residues. CDR3 sequence: CASRPQQVSRSPLHL. The CDR3 coding sequence is TGTGCCAGCAGGCCACAACAGGTTTCACGTTCACCCCTCCACCTT.

This clonotype was found many times. The chain has TRBV20-1 and TRBJ2-7, with D unclear. V lost 6 bases to trimming and J lost 7 bases, with 16 bases between them. CDR1 DFQATT and CDR2 SNEGSKA come from the germline V gene (reference sequence). CDR3 size: 12 residues. The CDR3 reads CSAWAPLGEQYF. The DNA of the CDR3 is TGCAGTGCGTGGGCTCCCCTTGGGGAGCAGTACTTC.

The sample holds many counts of this clonotype. This chain uses TRBV5-4 with TRBJ1-2; the D gene is possibly TRBD1 (5 bases). The germline V and J ends were trimmed by 3 bases and 4 bases, with 22 bases remaining between them. This CDR3 is 17 amino acids long. Germline CDR1 SGHNT, CDR2 YYREEE (reference sequence). CDR3 loop: CASSSSRAGTVGYGYTF. The CDR3 DNA is TGTGCCAGCAGCTCCTCCAGAGCAGGGACGGTCGGCTATGGCTACACCTTC.

Worth noting for this clonotype: A much more abundant neighbour one base away suggests this may be a read error. CDR3 loop: CSARAAAGNTEAFF. The CDR3 nucleotides are TGCAGTGCTAGAGCGGCAGCTGGGAACACTGAAGCTTTCTTT. J is TRBJ1-1 and V is TRBV20-1; D is uncertain. In germline, CDR1 is DFQATT, CDR2 SNEGSKA (reference sequence). This CDR3 is built from 14 residues. The germline V and J ends were trimmed by 1 base and 1 base, with 10 bases remaining between them.

In this sample, this clonotype turned up many times. V is TRBV3-1 and J is TRBJ2-5, with D hard to call. The V end was cut by 4 bases, the J end by 3 bases, with 9 bases between. The CDR3 consists of 13 residues. Germline V gene lookup returns CDR1 LGHDT and CDR2 YNNKEL (reference sequence). CDR3 nucleotides: TGTGCCAGCAGCCTCCTCGCGGAAGAGACCCAGTACTTC. Protein sequence: CASSLLAEETQYF.

This clonotype was observed at least ten times. This chain joins TRBV6-2 or TRBV6-3 and TRBJ2-7; 8 bases match TRBD2. The germline gives CDR1 MNHEY, CDR2 SVGEGT. The CDR3 consists of 13 residues. Trimming removed 5 bases from V and 4 bases from J; junction bases left unmatched: 4. The CDR3 coding sequence is TGTGCCAGCAGTGAACTAGCGGTTTACGAGCAGTACTTC. Residues: CASSELAVYEQYF.

This clonotype appeared many times. The rearrangement joins TRBV12-3 or TRBV12-4 to TRBJ2-1; D remains ambiguous. The CDR3 contains 15 residues. Trimming left V 2 bases short and J 1 base short, with 9 bases between. The CDR3: CASSLSLVSYNEQFF. The CDR3 DNA reads TGTGCCAGCAGTTTATCCCTAGTGTCCTACAATGAGCAGTTCTTC.